The 27 T cell receptor beta chains presented below share a single source sample, sequenced in a study of OX40 agonist ivuxolimab in advanced cancers. The method was immunoSEQ multiplex PCR; TCRdb's version includes in-frame clones alone and lacks a portion of them. The table includes tens of thousands of clones, roughly 83% detected once. Sequences were derived from CD4+ or CD8+ T cells sorted from blood, sampled in a trial of the OX40 agonist ivuxolimab. The receptors come from an adult with an advanced solid tumor such as melanoma, head and neck, liver or kidney cancer.

The chain has TRBV30 and TRBJ1-2; tentative D call: TRBD1 (5 bases). The CDR3 extends over 13 amino acids. Germline V gene data show CDR1 as GTSNPN and CDR2 as SVGIG (reference sequence). V was clipped by 0 bases and J by 1 base, with 6 bases between them. This CDR3 is CAWSVGDNYGYTF. The CDR3, as DNA: TGTGCCTGGAGTGTAGGGGATAACTATGGCTACACCTTC.

This clone was observed a single time. This chain uses TRBV19 with TRBJ1-4, with no clear D. V lost 0 bases and J lost 0, with 5 bases in between. The CDR3 spans 15 residues. Germline values: CDR1 LNHDA, CDR2 SQIVND (reference sequence). The CDR3 protein is CASSIDHATNEKLFF. DNA for the CDR3: TGTGCCAGTAGTATAGACCACGCAACTAATGAAAAACTGTTTTTT.

The genes are TRBV6-5 and TRBJ1-2, with 9 bases fitting TRBD1. Per the germline V gene, CDR1 is MNHEY and CDR2 is SVGAGI. With V trimmed by 5 bases and J by 2 bases, 3 bases remained unmatched. The CDR3 consists of 14 residues. The CDR3 coding sequence is TGTGCCAGCAGTACAGGGGGCGCGAACTATGGCTACACCTTC. It translates to CASSTGGANYGYTF.

J is TRBJ2-6 and V is TRBV4-3, with D hard to call. Looked up from germline, CDR1 is LGHNA and CDR2 is YSLEER. The V and J ends lost 5 bases and 5 bases respectively, with 22 bases between them. The CDR3 sequence is 18 residues long. The CDR3 sequence is CASSLFLGRQSRANVLTF. The CDR3 nucleotides are TGCGCCAGCAGCTTATTTTTAGGACGTCAAAGTCGGGCCAACGTCCTGACTTTC.

The CDR3 DNA reads as TGTGCCAGCAGTTTCCTAGCGGGGGGCTTGTGGCAGTACTTC. Translating it yields CASSFLAGGLWQYF. The rearrangement uses TRBV28 and TRBJ2-7; TRBD2 agrees at 11 bases. The CDR3 totals 14 residues. Germline CDR1 MDHEN, CDR2 SYDVKM. V was clipped by 3 bases and J by 9 bases; unmatched bases: 7. Full variable domain (remainder filled in from reference TRBV28 and TRBJ2-7): DVKVTQSSRYLVKRTGEKVFLECVQDMDHENMFWYRQDPGLGLRLIYFSYDVKMKEKGDIPEGYSVSREKKERFSLILESASTNQTSMYLCASSFLAGGLWQYFGPGTRLTVT.

This clone was counted a few times. The gene calls are TRBV4-3 and TRBJ1-5, with 11 bases matching TRBD1. CDR3 length: 16 residues. The V gene end was trimmed by 1 base and the J gene end by 2 bases; junction bases not matched to a gene: 1. The V gene's germline CDR1 is LGHNA and CDR2 YSLEER. DNA for the CDR3: TGCGCCAGCAGCCAAGGGGGACAGGGGGGCAATCAGCCCCAGCATTTT. It encodes CASSQGGQGGNQPQHF.

This rearrangement joins TRBV6-5 to TRBJ2-3, with 10 nucleotides matching TRBD2. The CDR3 sequence is 15 residues long. The V segment lost 2 bases and the J segment 7 bases; nucleotides outside the gene matches: 6. CDR1 is MNHEY and CDR2 is SVGAGI in the germline V gene. CDR3 region: CASSYASGSWYTQYF. The CDR3 region has the DNA TGTGCCAGCAGTTACGCTAGCGGGAGTTGGTATACGCAGTATTTT.

This chain links TRBV18 with TRBJ1-4; D remains ambiguous. This CDR3 has 13 amino acids. Looked up from germline, CDR1 is KGHSH and CDR2 is LQKENI. Deletions cut 5 bases from V and 8 bases from J, with 12 bases between. This chain's CDR3 is CASSATSGEKLFF. CDR3 nucleotide sequence: TGTGCCAGCTCAGCAACTTCGGGGGAAAAACTGTTTTTT.

J is TRBJ2-2 and V is TRBV4-2; D might be TRBD1 (7 bases). Germline V gene lookup returns CDR1 LGHNA and CDR2 YNFKEQ. Trimming removed 3 bases at V and 1 base at J, with 18 bases between. This CDR3 region has 18 residues. CDR3 sequence (DNA): TGTGCCAGCAGCCATCCAAGGAGGGGGACAGTGAACACCGGGGAGCTGTTTTTT. It yields the protein CASSHPRRGTVNTGELFF.

The chain joins TRBV29-1 to TRBJ2-3; 7 bases are shared with TRBD1. The trim removed 2 bases at V and 3 bases at J, leaving 2 bases unmatched. The CDR3 is 13 amino acids. From germline, CDR1 is SQVTM and CDR2 ANQGSEA. CDR3 sequence: CSVETGATDTQYF. CDR3 DNA sequence: TGCAGCGTTGAAACAGGGGCAACAGATACGCAGTATTTT.

The V and J genes are TRBV13 and TRBJ2-7; 8 nucleotides line up with TRBD1. From germline, CDR1 is PRHDT and CDR2 FYEKMQ (reference sequence). With V trimmed by 6 bases and J by 2 bases, 9 bases remained unmatched. The CDR3 spans 15 residues. In nucleotides, the CDR3 is TGTGCCAGCAGTTTGACCGGGACAGGACCCTACGAGCAGTACTTC. It yields the protein CASSLTGTGPYEQYF.

This CDR3 is CASSSPGARETQYF. The CDR3 nucleotides read TGTGCCAGCAGTTCACCGGGGGCCCGGGAGACCCAGTACTTC. The rearrangement joins TRBV6-6 to TRBJ2-5; D is tentatively TRBD1 or TRBD2 (6 bases each). Between the trimmed V and J ends, which lost 4 bases and 5 bases, there was a span of 14 bases. This CDR3 comprises 14 residues. Germline lookup yields CDR1 MNHNY and CDR2 SVGAGI (reference sequence).

The rearrangement uses TRBV7-2 and TRBJ2-7; 9 bases map to TRBD1. The CDR3 is 15 amino acids. The V gene's germline CDR1 is SGHTA and CDR2 FQGNSA. Germline trimming cut 5 bases from V and 1 base from J; bases unmatched to any gene: 6. The CDR3 region has the DNA TGTGCCAGCAGCCCCCGCGGACAGGGGTCCTACGAGCAGTACTTC. It encodes CASSPRGQGSYEQYF.

The chain couples TRBV28 to TRBJ1-3; perhaps TRBD1 as D (6 bases). Germline V CDR1 and CDR2: MDHEN, SYDVKM. Trimming left V 6 bases short and J 2 bases short, with 17 bases between. The CDR3 consists of 16 residues. The CDR3 here is CASRGAGAGTGNTIYF. DNA for the CDR3: TGTGCCAGCAGGGGGGCGGGCGCCGGGACTGGAAACACCATATATTTT.

The genes are TRBV7-8 and TRBJ1-2; D uncertain. The V and J ends lost 1 base and 5 bases respectively, with 8 bases between them. This CDR3 region has 13 residues. CDR1 SGHVS and CDR2 FQNEAQ come from the germline V gene. The CDR3 DNA is TGTGCCAGCAGCTTAGACCAGGCTTATGGCTACACCTTC. It yields the protein CASSLDQAYGYTF.

The chain is built from TRBV29-1 and TRBJ2-7, with 8 bases aligning to TRBD1. Germline CDR1 and CDR2: SQVTM and ANQGSEA. V shed 5 bases, J shed 0 bases, and the junction held 9 bases outside the gene matches. This CDR3 contains 15 residues. CDR3 sequence (DNA): TGCAGCGTTTCAGGGGGCCCCAAAAGCTCCTACGAGCAGTACTTC. Residues: CSVSGGPKSSYEQYF.

CDR3 nucleotides: TGCAGCGTTGGGGACGGAGGGCCCACAGATACGCAGTATTTT. Its protein product is CSVGDGGPTDTQYF. The chain is built from TRBV29-1 and TRBJ2-3; the D gene is possibly TRBD2 (6 bases). Germline assignment: CDR1 SQVTM and CDR2 ANQGSEA. Trimming left V 4 bases short and J 2 bases short, with 13 bases between. The CDR3 runs to 14 residues.

The chain couples TRBV6-1 to TRBJ1-1; no reliable D call. The CDR3 covers 13 residues. Trimming stripped 3 bases from V and 5 bases from J, with 10 bases between. Germline V gives CDR1 MNHNS, CDR2 SASEGT. The CDR3: CASSETESTEAFF. DNA of the CDR3: TGTGCCAGCAGTGAGACGGAGTCAACTGAAGCTTTCTTT.

The V call is TRBV4-2, the J call TRBJ1-1, with D uncertain. Germline assignment: CDR1 LGHNA and CDR2 YNFKEQ. This CDR3 has 13 residues. Trimming removed 3 bases from V and 5 bases from J, with 10 bases in between. The CDR3 protein is CASSQEVETEAFF. The CDR3 DNA is TGTGCCAGCAGCCAGGAGGTTGAGACTGAAGCTTTCTTT.

This clone has a handful of counts. The chain carries TRBV7-9 and TRBJ2-7; 10 bases are a match to TRBD2. This CDR3 region has 17 residues. V lost 1 base to trimming and J lost 5 bases; unmatched junction nucleotides: 11. Germline CDR1 and CDR2: SEHNR and FQNEAQ (reference sequence). DNA of the CDR3: TGTGCCAGCAGCTTAGGGAGGGCTAGCGGGAGTTTCCACGAGCAGTACTTC. Translating gives CASSLGRASGSFHEQYF.

The rearrangement joins TRBV7-2 to TRBJ2-1; no definite D call. Germline V gives CDR1 SGHTA, CDR2 FQGNSA. The CDR3 sequence is 14 residues long. Trimming removed 5 bases at V and 0 bases at J, with 8 bases between. In DNA, the CDR3 is TGTGCCAGCAGCAGAGATAGCTCCTACAATGAGCAGTTCTTC. Translation: CASSRDSSYNEQFF.

The rearrangement joins TRBV15 to TRBJ2-7; D may be TRBD1 (5 bases). Trimming removed 1 base from V and 0 bases from J, with 13 bases in between. Germline V CDR1 and CDR2: LNHNV, YYDKDF (reference sequence). The CDR3 runs 16 residues. The CDR3 sequence: CATSRGPWTNSYEQYF. CDR3 DNA sequence: TGTGCCACCAGCAGAGGGCCTTGGACAAACTCCTACGAGCAGTACTTC.

This clone showed up just once. The chain is built from TRBV7-2 and TRBJ1-2, with a possible D match to TRBD1 (5 bases). From germline, CDR1 is SGHTA and CDR2 FQGNSA. The CDR3 runs to 16 residues. The V gene lost 2 bases and the J gene lost 4 bases, with 17 bases spanning the gap. The DNA for the CDR3 is TGTGCCAGCAGCTTAATGGGGCAGGGAGGTCCCTATGGCTACACCTTC. Residues: CASSLMGQGGPYGYTF.

This clone was counted between two and nine times. Other DNA sequences in the sample encode the same CDR3. Here the CDR3 DNA reads TGTGCCAGCAGCTTAGAGGAGGATCAGCCCCAGCATTTT. Its translation: CASSLEEDQPQHF. The chain carries TRBV7-7 and TRBJ1-5; no clear D. The CDR3 runs to 13 residues. Germline CDR1 SSHAT, CDR2 FNYEAQ (reference sequence). V was pared by 1 base and J by 5 bases, with 6 bases between.

This rearrangement joins TRBV9 to TRBJ2-5, with 8 bases identical to TRBD1. CDR3 length: 15 residues. V was clipped by 0 bases and J by 4 bases; unmatched bases: 5. Germline CDR1 is SGDLS and CDR2 is YYNGEE. The DNA of the CDR3 is TGTGCCAGCAGCGTAGGAGCAGGGGGCGTAGAGACCCAGTACTTC. This sequence encodes CASSVGAGGVETQYF.

This chain links TRBV6-5 with TRBJ2-1, with 8 bases identical to TRBD2. Germline V gene data show CDR1 as MNHEY and CDR2 as SVGAGI. CDR3 length: 15 residues. Losses at the gene ends were 6 bases for V and 4 bases for J; bases not matched to a gene: 8. The CDR3 here is CASRPPGLVYNEQFF. CDR3 nucleotide sequence: TGTGCCAGCAGGCCACCGGGACTAGTTTACAATGAGCAGTTCTTC.

This sequence joins TRBV25-1 and TRBJ2-7; D might be TRBD2 (6 bases). CDR1 is MGHDK and CDR2 is SYGVNS in the germline V gene. CDR3 length: 15 residues. Trimming removed 1 base from V and 3 bases from J, with 13 bases in between. The DNA for the CDR3 is TGTGCCAGCAGTGAATTTGCGGGACCGCGCTACGAGCAGTACTTC. As protein: CASSEFAGPRYEQYF.